One sample yielded the 12 T cell receptor beta chains listed below, sequenced in a study of regulatory T cells in long-lasting Graves disease. Arm-PCR of CDR3 regions and iRepertoire HTBI primers were used to build TCR beta libraries. TCRdb itself ran the multiplex PCR reads through MiXCR, one entry per CDR3 protein. The sample consists of a few hundred thousand distinct CDR3 sequences, roughly a fifth of them appearing once. The time point is: newly diagnosed GD, antithyroid drugs for less than 3 months. Making the TCR library involved RNA that had been extracted from PBMCs. Separately, the same data were catalogued under a study of T cells in Graves' hyperthyroidism and ophthalmopathy.

The sequencing used peripheral blood mononuclear cells (PBMCs), collected at new diagnosis, from a patient treated with antithyroid drugs. These receptor sequences come from a woman aged 25 to 39 with Graves disease.

This clonotype was detected many times. The chain recombines TRBV9 with TRBJ2-5; maybe TRBD2 (7 bases). Looked up from germline, CDR1 is SGDLS and CDR2 is YYNGEE. This CDR3 has 16 residues. Trimming stripped 4 bases from V and 2 bases from J, with 18 bases between. The CDR3: CASSPGAGVGQETQYF. In DNA form, the CDR3 reads TGTGCCAGCAGCCCAGGGGCGGGAGTCGGACAAGAGACCCAGTACTTC.

This clonotype came up many times. The rearrangement joins TRBV7-9 to TRBJ2-1, with D perhaps TRBD1 or TRBD2 (5 bases each). The V end lost 4 bases, the J end lost 0 bases, and 10 bases lay between the germline ends. There are 15 residues in the CDR3. CDR1 and CDR2 from the germline V gene are SEHNR and FQNEAQ (reference sequence). Here the CDR3 reads CASSSGRVSYNEQFF. CDR3 sequence (DNA): TGTGCCAGCAGCTCGGGACGTGTCTCCTACAATGAGCAGTTCTTC.

The sample holds many counts of this clonotype. This rearrangement joins TRBV15 to TRBJ2-7; TRBD1 agrees at 9 bases. The germline V gene encodes CDR1 LNHNV and CDR2 YYDKDF (reference sequence). The CDR3 consists of 14 residues. Trimming removed 3 bases from V and 4 bases from J; junction bases left unmatched: 4. The CDR3 loop reads CATSSGTGSYEQYF. CDR3 DNA: TGTGCCACCAGCAGCGGGACAGGGTCGTACGAGCAGTACTTC.

In this sample, this clonotype turned up many times. The chain couples TRBV28 to TRBJ2-3; D not certain. This CDR3 has 17 amino acids. Between the trimmed V and J ends, which lost 5 bases and 0 bases, there was a span of 18 bases. From germline, CDR1 is MDHEN and CDR2 SYDVKM. The CDR3: CASSASVRADSTDTQYF. DNA for the CDR3: TGTGCCAGCAGTGCCTCGGTTCGAGCCGATAGCACAGATACGCAGTATTTT.

The V gene is TRBV28, the J gene TRBJ1-1; D is ambiguous. Germline CDR1 is MDHEN and CDR2 is SYDVKM. This CDR3 comprises 14 residues. The V end was cut by 5 bases, the J end by 4 bases, with 14 bases between. The DNA for the CDR3 is TGTGCCAGCAGTCTTCGGGGTTATGGCACTGAAGCTTTCTTT. Translation gives CASSLRGYGTEAFF. Variable domain in full (rest from reference TRBV28 and TRBJ1-1): DVKVTQSSRYLVKRTGEKVFLECVQDMDHENMFWYRQDPGLGLRLIYFSYDVKMKEKGDIPEGYSVSREKKERFSLILESASTNQTSMYLCASSLRGYGTEAFFGQGTRLTVV.

This clonotype was observed at least ten times. CDR3 sequence: CASRTGSNSPLHF. As DNA, the CDR3 is TGTGCCAGCAGGACAGGGTCCAATTCACCCCTCCACTTT. The J gene is TRBJ1-6, the V gene TRBV3-1; 7 bases fit TRBD1. The CDR3 loop spans 13 amino acids. CDR1 and CDR2 from the germline V gene are LGHDT and YNNKEL (reference sequence). Trimming at V came to 6 bases and at J to 7 bases, leaving 3 bases not matched to a gene.

This clonotype showed up many times. The chain links TRBV28 to TRBJ1-2, with D possibly being TRBD1 (5 bases). This CDR3 is 13 amino acids long. Germline CDR1 is MDHEN and CDR2 is SYDVKM. V was clipped by 10 bases and J by 0 bases, with 12 bases between them. The chain's CDR3 is CAIRDRANYGYTF. The CDR3, as DNA: TGTGCCATCCGGGACCGGGCTAACTATGGCTACACCTTC.

The V call is TRBV2, the J call TRBJ2-2; TRBD2 agrees at 7 bases. CDR3 length: 18 amino acids. The germline gives CDR1 SNHLY, CDR2 FYNNEI. V trimming: 5 bases; J trimming: 5 bases; junction bases outside the gene matches: 17. In nucleotides, the CDR3 is TGTGCCAGCAGTTCCCTCTTGTTCCGCGGGAGATTAACCGGGGAGCTGTTTTTT. Encoded protein: CASSSLLFRGRLTGELFF.

Many counts were recorded for this clonotype. The rearrangement links TRBV27 to TRBJ2-2, with D unresolved. Germline CDR1 reads MNHEY; CDR2 reads SMNVEV (reference sequence). V gave up 3 bases and J gave up 2 bases, with 16 bases separating them. CDR3 length: 17 amino acids. The CDR3 DNA is TGTGCCAGCAGTTTTGTAGACCCCGCTCGAAACACCGGGGAGCTGTTTTTT. Translating it yields CASSFVDPARNTGELFF.

This clonotype was counted many times. J is TRBJ2-4 and V is TRBV6-1; TRBD2 aligns across 8 bases. From germline, CDR1 is MNHNS and CDR2 SASEGT. J gave up 1 base and V 6 bases, and 5 bases lay outside the gene matches. This CDR3 has 15 residues. This chain's CDR3 is CASRRAGVAKNIQYF. The CDR3 DNA reads TGTGCCAGCAGGAGAGCGGGAGTGGCCAAAAACATTCAGTACTTC.

In this sample, this clonotype turned up a few times. The chain recombines TRBV20-1 with TRBJ2-3, with D perhaps matching TRBD2 (8 bases). V was trimmed by 4 bases and J by 4 bases, leaving 21 bases between them. This CDR3 is built from 16 residues. Germline CDR1 DFQATT, CDR2 SNEGSKA (reference sequence). CDR3 DNA sequence: TGCAGTGCTAAGGGGGCGGGGGGCGGGATGGCAGATACGCAGTATTTT. It codes for CSAKGAGGGMADTQYF.

This clonotype was seen many times. The chain combines TRBV5-1 with TRBJ2-1, with TRBD2 matching over 10 bases. Germline assignment: CDR1 SGHRS and CDR2 YFSETQ. This CDR3 region has 15 residues. Losses at the gene ends were 5 bases for V and 9 bases for J; bases not matched to a gene: 11. CDR3 protein: CASSGSSGSFSEQFF. Written as DNA, the CDR3 is TGCGCCAGCAGTGGGTCTAGCGGGAGCTTTAGTGAGCAGTTCTTC.